This TCR beta chain was found in a study of CD8 T cells in ankylosing spondylitis (TCRdb year 2017). Background on the whole study: The study profiled T cell receptor beta repertoires in healthy donors and ankylosing spondylitis patients to find disease-linked TCR variants. In total, the full study cohort was made up of approximately 99 healthy donors and about two dozen ankylosing spondylitis patients. Peripheral blood was sampled, and synovial fluid was additionally collected from ankylosing spondylitis patients. What the authors observed across the whole study: A TCR beta motif made up of several highly homologous amino acid variants appeared to be characteristic of blood from ankylosing spondylitis patients. Some TCR beta motif variants had previously been reported in synovial fluid and blood of reactive arthritis patients, which suggested common disease-initiation mechanisms. The disease-linked clones had a CD8+ phenotype and were found at relatively low frequencies in peripheral blood. The disease-linked clones were reported as significantly enriched in matched synovial fluid samples from ankylosing spondylitis patients.

On this clonotype itself: The specificity of this receptor is unknown. Per-nucleotide qualities are absent, and no much larger clonotype sits a single base away.

The CDR3 has 13 amino acids, counting the end cysteine and phenylalanine. Only CDR3 DNA remains: 39 bases, in frame from the first base. The germline V gene gives CDR1 as MRHNA and CDR2 as SNTAGT. V lost 2 bases and J lost 0 bases; the stretch between them is 5 bases long. The instrument given in TCRdb is Illumina HiSeq 2500. Quantitative 5'-RACE with molecular barcodes was the method used to prepare the TCR beta libraries. The original pipeline was this. Disease-linked TCR variants were identified with a new computational method built on a probabilistic model of VDJ rearrangement. Using fastp trimming at Q25 and MiXCR clonotype assembly, TCRdb reanalyzed the public sequencing data and kept in-frame beta chains. Each CDR3 protein gets just one entry, which takes the most common genes and DNA from the rows behind it. These V and J calls are TCRdb output, not the study's own analysis. This sample gives roughly 700,000 distinct CDR3 sequences in total; around 20% of them show up just once. Around a fifth of the sample comes from the top ten.

This chain is built from TRBV6-4 and TRBJ2-7; a confident D gene designation cannot be given. The receptor comes from a male donor with ankylosing spondylitis. Source material: blood, either unsorted or a sorted T cell fraction (not recorded which). In nucleotide form, the sequence is TGTGCCAGCAGTGACCCAATCTCCTACGAGCAGTACTTC. This sequence encodes CASSDPISYEQYF.